What follows are 28 T cell receptor beta chains derived from one specimen sequenced in a study of blood T cell repertoires in COVID-19. Here immunoSEQ multiplex PCR was the method, and the copy in TCRdb shows in-frame clones only, minus some. The data contain 250,000 to 300,000 clones, around 90% of them singletons. Material: PBMCs or T cells enriched from blood (not recorded which). The receptor set was obtained from a woman aged 25 to 39 who had recovered from COVID-19.

The chain joins TRBV7-2 to TRBJ2-3, with TRBD2 matching over 11 bases. Trimming took 7 bases from V and 4 from J; bases not matched to a gene: 4. The CDR3 totals 14 residues. CDR1 is SGHTA, CDR2 FQGNSA, per germline. CDR3 sequence (DNA): TGTGCCAGCATCCTTAGCGGGAGGGCAGATACGCAGTATTTT. It translates to CASILSGRADTQYF.

The rearrangement uses TRBV21-1 and TRBJ2-1; the table names TRBD1, a call not compared with the DNA. TRBV21-1 is flagged as a pseudogene. The CDR3 consists of 17 residues. The CDR3 DNA is TGTGCCAGCAATCACCCTGAACAGGGGGAAGGGGACAATGAGCAGTTCTTC. Protein product: CASNHPEQGEGDNEQFF.

The V and J genes are TRBV11-2 and TRBJ2-3; 8 bases fit TRBD2. Germline V CDR1 and CDR2: SGHAT, FQNNGV. The CDR3 covers 14 residues. J lost 4 bases, V lost 2 bases, and 2 bases had no gene match. The CDR3 sequence: CASSLTGGADTQYF. CDR3 coding DNA: TGTGCCAGCAGCTTAACGGGGGGGGCAGATACGCAGTATTTT.

The chain has TRBV27 and TRBJ2-3, with D unclear. The CDR3 has 13 residues. Germline CDR1 MNHEY, CDR2 SMNVEV (reference sequence). V was shortened by 3 bases and J by 0 bases, with 4 bases between the two germline ends. Here the CDR3 DNA reads TGTGCCAGCAGTTTTATTAGCACAGATACGCAGTATTTT. Its translation: CASSFISTDTQYF.

This rearrangement joins TRBV3-1 (or the pseudogene TRBV3-2) to TRBJ2-5, with TRBD1 as a possible D gene (6 bases). Deletions cut 2 bases from V and 4 bases from J, with 14 bases between. Germline V gene lookup returns CDR1 LGHDT and CDR2 YNNKEL (reference sequence). There are 15 residues in the CDR3. The CDR3 protein is CASSQRQVLGETQYF. The DNA of the CDR3 is TGTGCCAGCAGCCAAAGACAGGTCCTGGGAGAGACCCAGTACTTC.

The chain is built from TRBV5-1 and TRBJ1-1; a weak D match, TRBD1 (5 bases). The CDR3 consists of 13 residues. The germline V and J ends were trimmed by 4 bases and 5 bases, with 12 bases remaining between them. CDR1 and CDR2 from the germline V gene are SGHRS and YFSETQ. CDR3 in amino acids: CASSSSGWTEAFF. The CDR3 nucleotides are TGCGCCAGCAGCAGCTCAGGGTGGACTGAAGCTTTCTTT.

The gene calls are TRBV6-1 and TRBJ1-6, with D possibly matching TRBD1 (6 bases). Trimming removed 2 bases at V and 10 bases at J, with 15 bases between. Germline CDR1 and CDR2: MNHNS and SASEGT. The CDR3 length is 15 residues. For the CDR3, the DNA is TGTGCCAGCAGTGAACGTCAAGGGGGTAAATCACCCCTCCACTTT. Translation gives CASSERQGGKSPLHF.

The rearrangement links TRBV11-1 to TRBJ1-6; D is unresolved. V lost 8 bases and J 10 bases, leaving 12 bases between the germline ends. The CDR3 has 12 amino acids. Per the germline V gene, CDR1 is SGHAT and CDR2 is FQDESV (reference sequence). The CDR3 DNA reads as TGTGCCAGCCAACGGCGGGGATCACCCCTCCACTTT. Translating gives CASQRRGSPLHF.

This clone appeared a single time. The chain uses TRBV2 and TRBJ2-1; the match to TRBD2 covers 11 bases. V lost 9 bases and J lost 1; bases outside the gene matches: 8. This CDR3 comprises 16 residues. Looked up from germline, CDR1 is SNHLY and CDR2 is FYNNEI. The CDR3 protein is CASKTSGVGSYNEQFF. The CDR3 nucleotides are TGTGCCAGTAAGACTAGCGGGGTGGGGTCCTACAATGAGCAGTTCTTC.

The rearrangement links TRBV25-1 to TRBJ1-5; 11 bases agree with TRBD1. V shed 1 base, J shed 8 bases, and the junction held 4 bases outside the gene matches. Germline V gene sequence: CDR1 MGHDK, CDR2 SYGVNS. The CDR3 sequence is 15 residues long. CDR3 residues: CASSELGQGGKPQHF. The CDR3 region has the DNA TGTGCCAGCAGTGAATTGGGACAGGGGGGGAAGCCCCAGCATTTT.

The J gene is TRBJ2-3, the V gene TRBV5-5; 13 nucleotides agree with TRBD2. V was pared by 5 bases and J by 3 bases, with 15 bases of the junction left unmatched. This CDR3 contains 19 residues. Looked up from germline, CDR1 is SGHKS and CDR2 is YYEKEE (reference sequence). The CDR3: CASSFSGTSGVWGTDTQYF. CDR3 in DNA: TGTGCCAGCAGTTTCTCCGGGACTAGCGGGGTTTGGGGTACAGATACGCAGTATTTT. The full variable domain, with the rest looked up from reference TRBV5-5 and TRBJ2-3, is DAGVTQSPTHLIKTRGQQVTLRCSPISGHKSVSWYQQVLGQGPQFIFQYYEKEERGRGNFPDRFSARQFPNYSSELNVNALLLGDSALYLCASSFSGTSGVWGTDTQYFGPGTRLTVL.

The DNA for the CDR3 is TGTGCCAGTAGTATCCCCCAGGGGATGGGAGTCAATCAGCCCCAGCATTTT. The encoded protein is CASSIPQGMGVNQPQHF. The chain employs TRBV19 and TRBJ1-5, with D maybe TRBD1 (6 bases). Trimming shortened V by 3 bases and J by 3 bases, and 18 bases separated the two germline ends. CDR1 is LNHDA and CDR2 is SQIVND in the germline V gene (reference sequence). The CDR3 contains 17 residues.

This clone was detected only a few times. In DNA, the CDR3 is TGTGCCAGCAGTTTAGACAGCCCGCTTCTTAATTCACCCCTCCACTTT. This translates into CASSLDSPLLNSPLHF. The genes are TRBV6-2 or TRBV6-3 and TRBJ1-6; maybe TRBD1 (5 bases). This CDR3 comprises 16 residues. The germline V gene has CDR1 MNHEY and CDR2 SVGEGT. V lost 4 bases to trimming and J lost 6 bases, with 16 bases between them.

The chain combines TRBV7-8 with TRBJ1-1; perhaps TRBD1 as D (5 bases). V was shortened by 1 base and J by 0 bases, with 12 bases between the two germline ends. The V gene's germline CDR1 is SGHVS and CDR2 FQNEAQ. The CDR3 sequence is 16 residues long. For the CDR3, the DNA is TGTGCCAGCAGCTTAGGCAGCGGGGCGTTGAACACTGAAGCTTTCTTT. Translation: CASSLGSGALNTEAFF.

The CDR3 loop reads CATRITVRNEQYF. In DNA form, the CDR3 reads TGTGCCACCCGAATAACGGTGAGGAACGAGCAGTACTTC. V is TRBV10-3 and J is TRBJ2-7; D is unresolved. The length of the CDR3 is 13 residues. CDR1 and CDR2 (germline): ENHRY, SYGVKD. V shed 10 bases and J shed 5 bases, with 18 bases lying between them.

V usage is TRBV9 and J usage is TRBJ1-2; D remains ambiguous. The ends were cut back, 0 bases at V and 4 bases at J, with 16 bases in the middle. Per germline, CDR1 SGDLS and CDR2 YYNGEE. This CDR3 is built from 16 residues. CDR3 protein: CASSVGPGVGPYGYTF. CDR3 sequence (DNA): TGTGCCAGCAGCGTAGGCCCCGGGGTTGGTCCCTATGGCTACACCTTC.

This clone was detected only a few times. The rearrangement joins TRBV27 to TRBJ2-7, with 11 bases lining up with TRBD1. The CDR3 runs to 16 residues. Trimming removed 7 bases from V and 2 bases from J; junction bases left unmatched: 10. From germline, CDR1 is MNHEY and CDR2 SMNVEV (reference sequence). The CDR3 loop reads CASTPWGTGGTYEQYF. DNA for the CDR3: TGTGCCAGCACCCCATGGGGGACAGGGGGTACCTACGAGCAGTACTTC.

Note on this clone: At the DNA level, this CDR3 is encoded by other sequences in the same sample as well. The V gene is TRBV5-6, the J gene TRBJ2-7; perhaps TRBD2 as D (5 bases). The V gene lost 2 bases and the J gene lost 2 bases, with 14 bases spanning the gap. The germline CDR1 and CDR2 sequences are SGHDT and YYEEEE. The CDR3 is made up of 15 amino acids. CDR3 amino acids: CASSFRLRGTYEQYF. The CDR3 nucleotides are TGTGCCAGCAGCTTCCGTCTTCGGGGAACCTACGAGCAGTACTTC.

The chain joins TRBV6-5 to TRBJ1-1; tentative D call: TRBD1 (5 bases). The CDR3 runs to 14 residues. V was cut by 4 bases and J by 1 base, with 10 bases left in between. Germline V gives CDR1 MNHEY, CDR2 SVGAGI. CDR3 sequence (DNA): TGTGCCAGCAGTTCCTCAGGACAGAACACTGAAGCTTTCTTT. Its translation: CASSSSGQNTEAFF.

V is TRBV21-1 and J is TRBJ2-7; TRBD1 reflects the table's D call only, with no check against the DNA. TRBV21-1 is noted as a pseudogene. CDR3 size: 16 residues. The CDR3 sequence is CPPLNRVRQTSYEQYF. The CDR3 DNA reads TGTCCCCCCCTGAACAGGGTTAGACAGACGTCCTACGAGCAGTACTTC.

The table lists this clone with a count of one. V is TRBV28 and J is TRBJ1-2, with D hard to call. Germline-derived CDR1 and CDR2 are MDHEN and SYDVKM. The CDR3 contains 15 residues. Trimming took 2 bases from V and 3 from J, leaving 13 bases between them. The CDR3 DNA sequence: TGTGCCAGCAGTTTACCTGCCGTACACCACTATGGCTACACCTTC. It specifies CASSLPAVHHYGYTF.

This clone was observed a single time. V is TRBV7-2 and J is TRBJ2-1, with D possibly being TRBD1 (8 bases). V was pared by 2 bases and J by 0 bases, with 20 bases between. The CDR3 covers 19 residues. Germline-derived CDR1 and CDR2 are SGHTA and FQGNSA. This CDR3 is CASSLTRGADRGSYNEQFF. In DNA form, the CDR3 reads TGTGCCAGCAGCTTAACTCGGGGGGCAGACAGGGGCTCCTACAATGAGCAGTTCTTC.

The chain has TRBV18 and TRBJ1-3, with D unresolved. Germline-derived CDR1 and CDR2 are KGHSH and LQKENI. This CDR3 region has 14 residues. Deletions cut 1 base from V and 4 bases from J, with 8 bases between. CDR3 in amino acids: CASSPQAAGNTIYF. The CDR3, as DNA: TGTGCCAGCTCACCACAGGCGGCGGGAAACACCATATATTTT.

The CDR3 DNA reads TGTGCCAGCAATTCACAGGGGGTCTCTGAAGCTTTCTTT. It is translated as CASNSQGVSEAFF. The chain combines TRBV6-5 with TRBJ1-1, with 8 bases lining up with TRBD1. V dropped 7 bases and J dropped 6; count of bases not matched to a gene: 7. This CDR3 spans 13 amino acids. Per germline, CDR1 MNHEY and CDR2 SVGAGI.

The rearrangement links TRBV18 to TRBJ2-5; D not resolved. Germline CDR1 reads KGHSH; CDR2 reads LQKENI. This CDR3 has 12 residues. The V gene lost 3 bases and the J gene lost 1 base, with 3 bases spanning the gap. The CDR3 DNA reads TGTGCCAGCTCACCCCTCCAAGAGACCCAGTACTTC. It codes for CASSPLQETQYF.

The chain carries TRBV6-5 and TRBJ1-1; 7 bases are a match to TRBD1. The CDR3 sequence is 15 residues long. Germline CDR1 is MNHEY and CDR2 is SVGAGI. V lost 5 bases and J lost 2; bases outside the gene matches: 8. CDR3 residues: CASSPRTGGNTEAFF. DNA for the CDR3: TGTGCCAGCAGTCCCCGGACAGGAGGTAACACTGAAGCTTTCTTT.

The chain has TRBV7-2 and TRBJ1-2; D is undetermined. The CDR3 length is 14 residues. The germline V gene encodes CDR1 SGHTA and CDR2 FQGNSA. Trimming took 3 bases from V and 2 from J, leaving 10 bases between them. In DNA, the CDR3 is TGTGCCAGCAGCTTTAACAGAGTGAACTATGGCTACACCTTC. It translates to CASSFNRVNYGYTF.

The CDR3 bases are TGTGCCAGCAGTTTGGTTGGCGGATCACCCCTCCACTTT. Translation gives CASSLVGGSPLHF. V gene TRBV28 combines with J gene TRBJ1-6; D call uncertain. Per the germline V gene, CDR1 is MDHEN and CDR2 is SYDVKM. The ends were cut back, 3 bases at V and 10 bases at J, with 10 bases in the middle. This CDR3 has 13 residues.